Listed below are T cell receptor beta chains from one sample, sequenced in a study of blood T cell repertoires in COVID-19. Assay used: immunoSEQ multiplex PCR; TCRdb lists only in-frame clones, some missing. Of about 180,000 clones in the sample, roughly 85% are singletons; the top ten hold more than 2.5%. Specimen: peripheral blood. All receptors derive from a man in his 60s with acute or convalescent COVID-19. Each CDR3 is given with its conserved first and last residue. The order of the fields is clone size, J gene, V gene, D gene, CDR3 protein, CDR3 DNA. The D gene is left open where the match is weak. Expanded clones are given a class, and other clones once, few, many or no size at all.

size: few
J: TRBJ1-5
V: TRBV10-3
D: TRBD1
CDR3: CAISDGLQGANQPQHF
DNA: TGTGCCATCAGTGACGGATTACAGGGGGCCAATCAGCCCCAGCATTTT

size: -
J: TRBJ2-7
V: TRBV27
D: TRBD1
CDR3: CASSHLLAGGYEQYF
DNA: TGTGCCAGCAGTCACCTCCTGGCAGGGGGCTACGAGCAGTACTTC

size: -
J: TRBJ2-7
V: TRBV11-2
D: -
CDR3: CASSLVGQGYEQYF
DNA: TGTGCCAGCAGCTTAGTCGGTCAGGGGTACGAGCAGTACTTC

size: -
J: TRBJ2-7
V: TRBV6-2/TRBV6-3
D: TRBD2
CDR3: CASSRLAVSYEQYF
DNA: TGTGCCAGCAGTAGACTAGCGGTTTCCTACGAGCAGTACTTC

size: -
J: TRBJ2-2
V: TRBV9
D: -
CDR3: CASSIPQVGGELFF
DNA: TGTGCCAGCAGCATCCCTCAGGTCGGCGGGGAGCTGTTTTTT

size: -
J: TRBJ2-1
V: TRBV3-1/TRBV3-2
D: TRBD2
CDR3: CASSHPRAGGQNEQFF
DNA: TGTGCCAGCAGCCACCCCCGAGCGGGAGGGCAGAATGAGCAGTTCTTC

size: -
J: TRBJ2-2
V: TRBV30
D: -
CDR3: CAWRLGTTGELFF
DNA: TGTGCCTGGAGACTAGGGACAACTGGGGAGCTGTTTTTT

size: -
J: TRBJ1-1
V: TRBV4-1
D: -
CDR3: CASSQGNGGLMNTEAFF
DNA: TGCGCCAGCAGCCAAGGCAACGGGGGGCTTATGAACACTGAAGCTTTCTTT

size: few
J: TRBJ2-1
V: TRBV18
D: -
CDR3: CASSTGPAVSYNEQFF
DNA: TGTGCCAGCTCAACAGGACCGGCCGTGTCCTACAATGAGCAGTTCTTC

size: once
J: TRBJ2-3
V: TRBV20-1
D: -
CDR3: CSAVSQRAQYF
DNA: TGCAGTGCTGTCTCACAGCGGGCGCAGTATTTT

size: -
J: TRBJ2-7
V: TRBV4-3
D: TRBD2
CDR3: CASSLGRGDRDEQYF
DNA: TGCGCCAGCAGCCTGGGTCGGGGGGATCGCGACGAGCAGTACTTC

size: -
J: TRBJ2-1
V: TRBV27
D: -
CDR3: CASSLSVGRSYNEQFF
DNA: TGTGCCAGCAGTTTATCCGTGGGGCGTTCCTACAATGAGCAGTTCTTC

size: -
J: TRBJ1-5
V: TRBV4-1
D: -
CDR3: CASSRDRTVSPSNQPQHF
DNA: TGCGCCAGCAGCCGAGACCGGACAGTTTCTCCCTCGAATCAGCCCCAGCATTTT

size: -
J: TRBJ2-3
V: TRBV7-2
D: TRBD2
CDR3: CASEREGQRSDTQYF
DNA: TGTGCCAGCGAGCGGGAGGGCCAGAGGTCAGATACGCAGTATTTT

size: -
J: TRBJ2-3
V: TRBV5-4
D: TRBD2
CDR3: CASSLRSGSGRYTDTQYF
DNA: TGTGCCAGCAGCTTGCGGTCCGGTAGCGGGAGATACACAGATACGCAGTATTTT

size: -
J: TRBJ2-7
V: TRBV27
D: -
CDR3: CASRIRGSDSYEQYF
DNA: TGTGCCAGCAGGATACGGGGAAGCGACTCCTACGAGCAGTACTTC

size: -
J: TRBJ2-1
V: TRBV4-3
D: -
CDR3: CASSRPGNNEQFF
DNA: TGCGCCAGCAGCCGCCCAGGGAACAATGAGCAGTTCTTC

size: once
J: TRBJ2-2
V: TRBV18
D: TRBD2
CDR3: CASSLRTSGDTGELFF
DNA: TGTGCCAGCTCACTTCGGACTAGCGGAGACACCGGGGAGCTGTTTTTT

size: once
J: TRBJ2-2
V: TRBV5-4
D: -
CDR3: CASSLGAQRSTGELFF
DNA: TGTGCCAGCAGCCTGGGCGCCCAGCGCTCTACCGGGGAGCTGTTTTTT

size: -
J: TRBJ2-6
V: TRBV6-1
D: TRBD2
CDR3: CATWGGSPGANVLTF
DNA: TGTGCCACCTGGGGGGGATCCCCTGGGGCCAACGTCCTGACTTTC

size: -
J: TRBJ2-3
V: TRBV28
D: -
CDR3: CASSDTGPSTDTQYF
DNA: TGTGCCAGCTCGGATACAGGGCCTAGCACAGATACGCAGTATTTT

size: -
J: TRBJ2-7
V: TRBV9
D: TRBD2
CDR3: CASSVTAGRSEQYF
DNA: TGTGCCAGCAGCGTCACAGCGGGGAGAAGCGAGCAGTACTTC

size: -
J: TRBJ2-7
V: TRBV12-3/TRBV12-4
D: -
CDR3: CASRRLGADEQYF
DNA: TGTGCCAGCAGGCGACTAGGTGCGGACGAGCAGTACTTC

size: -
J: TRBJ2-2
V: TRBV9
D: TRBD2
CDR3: CASSPRGRIHTGELFF
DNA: TGTGCCAGCAGCCCCCGCGGGAGGATTCACACCGGGGAGCTGTTTTTT

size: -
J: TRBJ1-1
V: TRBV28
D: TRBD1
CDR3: CASSIGQGNTEAFF
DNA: TGTGCCAGCAGTATCGGACAGGGGAACACTGAAGCTTTCTTT

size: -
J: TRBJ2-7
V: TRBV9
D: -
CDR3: CASSVGGSGYEQYF
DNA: TGTGCCAGCAGCGTAGGAGGTAGCGGTTACGAGCAGTACTTC

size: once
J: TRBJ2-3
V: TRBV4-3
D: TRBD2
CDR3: CASSHRTSGSTDTQYF
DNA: TGCGCCAGCAGCCACCGGACTAGCGGGAGCACAGATACGCAGTATTTT

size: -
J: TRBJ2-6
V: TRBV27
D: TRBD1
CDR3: CASSSTPDRGAGANVLTF
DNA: TGTGCCAGCAGTTCTACGCCCGACAGGGGGGCTGGGGCCAACGTCCTGACTTTC

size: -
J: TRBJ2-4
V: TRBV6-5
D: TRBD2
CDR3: CASRGTTLAKNIQYF
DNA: TGTGCCAGCAGGGGGACTACCCTAGCCAAAAACATTCAGTACTTC

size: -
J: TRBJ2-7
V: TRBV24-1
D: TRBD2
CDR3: CATSGVGGLEQYF
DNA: TGTGCCACCAGTGGTGTGGGAGGGCTCGAGCAGTACTTC

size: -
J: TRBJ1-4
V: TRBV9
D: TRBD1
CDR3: CASSPQDRANEKLFF
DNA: TGTGCCAGCAGCCCACAGGACAGGGCTAATGAAAAACTGTTTTTT